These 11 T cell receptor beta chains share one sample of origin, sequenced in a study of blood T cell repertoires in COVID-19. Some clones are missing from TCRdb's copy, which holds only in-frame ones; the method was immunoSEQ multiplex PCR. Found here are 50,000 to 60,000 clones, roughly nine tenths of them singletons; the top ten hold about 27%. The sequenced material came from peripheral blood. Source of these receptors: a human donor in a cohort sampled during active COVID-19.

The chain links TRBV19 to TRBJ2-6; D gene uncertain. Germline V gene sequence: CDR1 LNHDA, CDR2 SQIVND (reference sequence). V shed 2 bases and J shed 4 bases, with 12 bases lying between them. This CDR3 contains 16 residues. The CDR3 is CASSISVASGANVLTF. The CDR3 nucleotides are TGTGCCAGTAGTATATCTGTGGCTTCCGGGGCCAACGTCCTGACTTTC. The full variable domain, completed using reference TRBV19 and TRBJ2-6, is DGGITQSPKYLFRKEGQNVTLSCEQNLNHDAMYWYRQDPGQGLRLIYYSQIVNDFQKGDIAEGYSVSREKKESFPLTVTSAQKNPTAFYLCASSISVASGANVLTFGAGSRLTVL.

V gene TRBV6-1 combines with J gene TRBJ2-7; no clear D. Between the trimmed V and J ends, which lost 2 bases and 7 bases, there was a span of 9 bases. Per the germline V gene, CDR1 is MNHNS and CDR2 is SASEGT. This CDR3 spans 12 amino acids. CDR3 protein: CASSEIPREQYV. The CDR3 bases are TGTGCCAGCAGTGAAATCCCGCGGGAGCAGTACGTC.

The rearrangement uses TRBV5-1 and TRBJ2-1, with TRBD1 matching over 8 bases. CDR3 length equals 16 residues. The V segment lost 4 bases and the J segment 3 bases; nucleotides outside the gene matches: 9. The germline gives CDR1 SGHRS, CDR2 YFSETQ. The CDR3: CASSTGTGGLYNEQFF. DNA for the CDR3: TGCGCCAGCAGCACCGGGACAGGAGGGCTCTACAATGAGCAGTTCTTC.

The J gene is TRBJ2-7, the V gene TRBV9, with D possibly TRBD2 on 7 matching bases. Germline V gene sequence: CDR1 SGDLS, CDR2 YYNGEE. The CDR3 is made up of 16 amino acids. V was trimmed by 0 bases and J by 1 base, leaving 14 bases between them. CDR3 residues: CASSVDGRGTSYEQYV. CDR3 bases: TGTGCCAGCAGCGTAGATGGGAGGGGGACATCCTACGAGCAGTACGTC.

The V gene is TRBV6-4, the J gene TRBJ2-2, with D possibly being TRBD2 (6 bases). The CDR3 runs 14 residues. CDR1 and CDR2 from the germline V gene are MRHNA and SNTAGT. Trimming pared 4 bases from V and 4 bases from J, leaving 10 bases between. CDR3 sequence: CASSGGTSTGELFF. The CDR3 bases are TGTGCCAGCAGTGGCGGGACTTCCACCGGGGAGCTGTTTTTT.

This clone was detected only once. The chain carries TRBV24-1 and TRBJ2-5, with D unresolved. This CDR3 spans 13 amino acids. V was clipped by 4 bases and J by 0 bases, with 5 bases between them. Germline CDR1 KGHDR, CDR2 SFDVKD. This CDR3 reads CATSEDNQETQYF. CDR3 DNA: TGTGCCACCAGTGAAGACAACCAAGAGACCCAGTACTTC.

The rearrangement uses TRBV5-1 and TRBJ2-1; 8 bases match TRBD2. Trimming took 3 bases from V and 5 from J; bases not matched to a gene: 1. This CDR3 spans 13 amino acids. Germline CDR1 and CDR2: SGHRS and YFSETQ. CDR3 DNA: TGCGCCAGCAGCTATAGCGGGGACAATGAGCAGTTCTTC. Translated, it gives CASSYSGDNEQFF.

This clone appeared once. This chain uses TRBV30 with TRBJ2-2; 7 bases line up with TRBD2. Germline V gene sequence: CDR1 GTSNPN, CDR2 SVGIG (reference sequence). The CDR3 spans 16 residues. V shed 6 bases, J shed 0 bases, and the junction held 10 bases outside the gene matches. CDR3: CACANRDYTNTGELFF. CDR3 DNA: TGTGCCTGTGCAAACCGGGACTATACGAACACCGGGGAGCTGTTTTTT.

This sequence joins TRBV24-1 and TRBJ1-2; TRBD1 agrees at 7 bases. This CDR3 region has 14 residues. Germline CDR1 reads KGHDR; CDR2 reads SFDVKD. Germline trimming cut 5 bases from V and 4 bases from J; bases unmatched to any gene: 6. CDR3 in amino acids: CATSATGQSYGYTF. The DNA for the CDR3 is TGTGCCACCAGTGCCACGGGACAGAGCTATGGCTACACCTTC.

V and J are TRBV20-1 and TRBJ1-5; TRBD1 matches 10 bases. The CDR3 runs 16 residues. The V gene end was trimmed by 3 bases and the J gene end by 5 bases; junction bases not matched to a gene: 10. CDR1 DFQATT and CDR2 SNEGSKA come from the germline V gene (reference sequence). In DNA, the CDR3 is TGCAGTGCTAGTACCCGGGACAGGGGATGGGATCAGCCCCAGCATTTT. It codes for CSASTRDRGWDQPQHF.

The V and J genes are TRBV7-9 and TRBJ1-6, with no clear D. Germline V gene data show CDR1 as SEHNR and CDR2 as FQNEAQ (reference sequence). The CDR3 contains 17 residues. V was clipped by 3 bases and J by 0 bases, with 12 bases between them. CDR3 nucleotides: TGTGCCAGCAGCTTTGCCGACGGGAGCTCCTATAATTCACCCCTCCACTTT. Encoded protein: CASSFADGSSYNSPLHF.